This T cell receptor beta chain was captured by sequencing in a study of cytomegalovirus exposure and HLA in healthy donors. V was clipped by 4 bases and J by 3 bases, with 13 bases between them. This CDR3 has 16 amino acids. The germline V gene has CDR1 LNHDA and CDR2 SQIVND (reference sequence). Findings and caveats of the study: The authors later found most CMV-associated TCR beta chains appeared HLA-restricted.

13 Jbeta primers and 60 Vbeta primers were used for the PCR. Repertoires were generated with immunoSEQ multiplex PCR, while TCRdb's copy carries only in-frame clones and drops some. The data show nearly 200,000 clones, roughly four fifths seen once. Remarks on this clone: Its antigen is currently unknown.

The sample consisted of PBMCs. The source is a boy younger than 10 in good health and CMV-seronegative. The chain links TRBV19 to TRBJ1-6, with TRBD1 as a possible D gene (6 bases). The DNA of the CDR3 is TGTGCCAGTAGTACCCGGACAGCTCTCTATAATTCACCCCTCCACTTT. Residues: CASSTRTALYNSPLHF.